This T cell receptor (beta chain) was obtained from a study of beta chain features in type 1 diabetes. Study-wide background: Sorted cells, 90 million to 120 million in number, were examined across all samples.

As to this clone: Its antigen is not identified.

Deletions cut 4 bases from V and 1 base from J, with 13 bases between. CDR3 size: 15 residues. CDR1 SGHRS and CDR2 YFSETQ come from the germline V gene. Study-wide results and limits: Healthy donors had naive, central memory and Treg TCRB repertoires that appeared less similar than those seen among patients. There was a possibility that cDNA sequencing over-represented cells with high TCR expression.

Reverse transcription of all isolated RNA meant that expressed TCRB transcripts were sequenced. Profiled with immunoSEQ multiplex PCR; TCRdb holds only in-frame clones, not every one. The sample lists some 500,000 clones, roughly 10% seen once, with around 0.05% in the top ten. By way of CD45RO/CCR7/CD25/CD127/CD95/CD27, the CD4+ regulatory, stem cell-like memory, central memory and naive cells were sorted. The sequence came from a woman aged 18-29 years in good health. The sample comprised naive CD4+ T cells from blood. The V call is TRBV5-1, the J call TRBJ2-3; perhaps TRBD1 as D (6 bases). CDR3 coding DNA: TGCGCCAGCAGCCCCAACAGGGCTGGCACAGATACGCAGTATTTT. Protein product: CASSPNRAGTDTQYF. Variable domain in full (rest from reference TRBV5-1 and TRBJ2-3): KAGVTQTPRYLIKTRGQQVTLSCSPISGHRSVSWYQQTPGQGLQFLFEYFSETQRNKGNFPGRFSGRQFSNSRSEMNVSTLELGDSALYLCASSPNRAGTDTQYFGPGTRLTVL.